Below, 12 T cell receptor beta chains from the same sample are listed, as sequenced in a study of tumor-infiltrating lymphocytes in primary liver carcinoma. The researchers produced TCR beta cDNA from about 510 ng total RNA with a constant-region primer. It was through three nested multiplex PCR rounds of slightly modified ARM-PCR that TCR beta libraries arose. A C-beta reverse primer was combined with TRBV1-TRBV30 forward primers in the first two PCR rounds, and each round had roughly 9 cycles. TCRdb re-derived calls from the multiplex PCR reads in MiXCR, one entry per CDR3 protein. The sample contains about 130,000 distinct CDR3 sequences, 64% of which appear only once. It was from roughly 20-30 mg of unsorted bulk tissue that RNA and DNA were co-extracted. Material for sequencing was liver tumor tissue from sampling region 3. Subset indicated: tumor region T3, left-lateral pole. Receptor source: a woman aged 55 to 70 with primary liver carcinoma and hepatitis B virus infection.

To note about this clonotype: Sequence at one end of the junction differs from germline and may be a read error. The chain is built from TRBV29-1 and TRBJ2-7; a weak D match, TRBD1 (6 bases). CDR3 length: 16 residues. CDR1 and CDR2 (germline): SQVTM, ANQGSEA. The CDR3 DNA is TGCGGCCCTCCTTGGCGTTCGGAACAGGGATTCTACGAGCAGTGCTTC. This gives the protein CGPPWRSEQGFYEQCF.

Worth noting for this clonotype: The germline gene is not matched at one end of the junction; a read error may be the cause. V gene TRBV5-5 combines with J gene TRBJ2-1, with D possibly being TRBD2 (6 bases). This CDR3 region has 16 residues. CDR1 and CDR2 (germline): SGHKS, YYEKEE (reference sequence). CDR3 amino acids: CASSLGLAWSYNEQFF. CDR3 in DNA: TGTGCCAGCAGTTTGGGCCTAGCGTGGTCCTACAATGAGCAGTTCTTC. Full variable domain (rest looked up from reference TRBV5-5 and TRBJ2-1): DAGVTQSPTHLIKTRGQQVTLRCSPISGHKSVSWYQQVLGQGPQFIFQYYEKEERGRGNFPDRFSARQFPNYSSELNVNALLLGDSALYLCASSLGLAWSYNEQFFGPGTRLTVL.

This clonotype was seen a handful of times. This sequence may be a read error, since a much larger clone differs from it by one base. The V gene is TRBV12-3 or TRBV12-4, the J gene TRBJ1-2; TRBD1 is a possible D gene (5 bases). V was shortened by 3 bases and J by 8 bases, with 19 bases between the two germline ends. This CDR3 region has 15 residues. CDR3 in DNA: TGTGCCAGCAGTTTTCGGACGATTGGAGGGACGGGCTACACCTTC. Encoded protein: CASSFRTIGGTGYTF.

This clonotype has at least ten counts. The chain uses TRBV5-1 and TRBJ2-3, with unresolved D. CDR1 SGHRS and CDR2 YFSETQ come from the germline V gene. V dropped 0 bases and J dropped 2 bases, with 13 bases sitting between them. This CDR3 contains 16 residues. CDR3 loop: CASSLVARVDTDTQYF. The DNA for the CDR3 is TGCGCCAGCAGCTTGGTCGCTAGAGTGGACACAGATACGCAGTATTTT. Full variable domain (missing parts from reference TRBV5-1 and TRBJ2-3): KAGVTQTPRYLIKTRGQQVTLSCSPISGHRSVSWYQQTPGQGLQFLFEYFSETQRNKGNFPGRFSGRQFSNSRSEMNVSTLELGDSALYLCASSLVARVDTDTQYFGPGTRLTVL.

The count of this clonotype is one. One base away lies a much larger clone, so this may be a sequencing read error. This chain uses TRBV12-3 or TRBV12-4 with TRBJ1-1, with D perhaps matching TRBD1 (5 bases). CDR3 length equals 13 residues. The germline V and J ends were trimmed by 7 bases and 4 bases, with 13 bases remaining between them. The CDR3 coding sequence is TGTGCCAGCACCAATGCTGGGGGCACTGAAGCTTTCTTT. Protein: CASTNAGGTEAFF.

Comment on this clonotype: Given a much more abundant clone one base away, this may be a read error. The J gene is TRBJ1-5, the V gene TRBV6-1; 8 bases are shared with TRBD1. This CDR3 region has 13 residues. V shed 10 bases and J 5 bases; nucleotides not matched to a gene: 7. Germline lookup yields CDR1 MNHNS and CDR2 SASEGT. Here the CDR3 DNA reads TGTGCCACCTTAACAGGGGGTGATCAGCCCCAGCATTTT. This translates into CATLTGGDQPQHF.

This clonotype was picked up many times. V gene TRBV6-4 combines with J gene TRBJ2-3; D may be TRBD1 (6 bases). CDR1 is MRHNA and CDR2 is SNTAGT in the germline V gene. The CDR3 consists of 15 residues. The V end lost 0 bases, the J end lost 6 bases, and 13 bases lay between the germline ends. DNA of the CDR3: TGTGCCAGCAGTGACTCGAGGACAGACATCGATACGCAGTATTTT. This codes for CASSDSRTDIDTQYF.

This clonotype came up once. Germline is not matched at one junction end, which may reflect a read error. The chain carries TRBV30 and TRBJ1-4, with D possibly matching TRBD1 (5 bases). The CDR3 loop spans 16 amino acids. In germline, CDR1 is GTSNPN, CDR2 SVGIG (reference sequence). CDR3 loop: CAWSGKGTPGLEKLSF. The CDR3, as DNA: TGTGCCTGGAGTGGTAAAGGGACCCCCGGGTTGGAAAAACTGTCTTTT. Using reference TRBV30 and TRBJ1-4 for the parts outside the CDR3, the full variable domain is SQTIHQWPATLVQPVGSPLSLECTVEGTSNPNLYWYRQAAGRGLQLLFYSVGIGQISSEVPQNLSASRPQDRQFILSSKKLLLSDSGFYLCAWSGKGTPGLEKLSFGSGTQLSVL.

This clonotype appeared many times. The chain uses TRBV10-3 and TRBJ2-7, with 8 bases that match TRBD1. The CDR3 covers 15 residues. The germline V gene encodes CDR1 ENHRY and CDR2 SYGVKD. Trimming removed 3 bases from V and 3 bases from J; junction bases left unmatched: 7. The CDR3 nucleotides are TGTGCCATCAGTGACCCGACAGGGGACGGCTACGAGCAGTACTTC. This translates into CAISDPTGDGYEQYF.

As regards this clonotype: Compared with germline, one end of the junction differs, possibly owing to a read error. V usage is TRBV6-5 and J usage is TRBJ1-1, with D perhaps matching TRBD1 (6 bases). In germline, CDR1 is MNHEY, CDR2 SVGAGI. The length of the CDR3 is 14 residues. CDR3 coding DNA: TGTACCAGCAGTACCGGGACATGGTTGACTGAAGCTTTCTTT. Protein product: CTSSTGTWLTEAFF.

This clonotype was counted ten times or more. The J gene is TRBJ2-2, the V gene TRBV5-6, with 8 bases matching TRBD2. Germline-derived CDR1 and CDR2 are SGHDT and YYEEEE. The CDR3 runs 16 residues. V dropped 3 bases and J dropped 4; count of bases not matched to a gene: 8. CDR3 loop: CASSSGTRLGTGELFF. CDR3 DNA sequence: TGTGCCAGCAGCTCGGGGACTAGGTTGGGCACCGGGGAGCTGTTTTTT. The full variable domain, with the rest looked up from reference TRBV5-6 and TRBJ2-2, is DAGVTQSPTHLIKTRGQQVTLRCSPKSGHDTVSWYQQALGQGPQFIFQYYEEEERQRGNFPDRFSGHQFPNYSSELNVNALLLGDSALYLCASSSGTRLGTGELFFGEGSRLTVL.

Of note for this clonotype: This may stem from a read error, because a much larger clone lies one nucleotide away. Because it lacks the conserved phenylalanine or tryptophan at the end, this CDR3 is likely a read error. J is TRBJ1-2 and V is TRBV28; D gene ambiguous. With 7 bases removed from V and 8 bases from J, the gap between germline ends came to 11 bases. Germline CDR1 reads MDHEN; CDR2 reads SYDVKM. This CDR3 has 11 amino acids. The CDR3 DNA sequence: TGTGCCAGCACCAAATTTCGGGGCTACACCCTC. Amino acids: CASTKFRGYTL.